This passage covers 14 T cell receptor beta chains from one sample sequenced in a study of T cells in Graves' hyperthyroidism and ophthalmopathy. Using RNA transcripts as the source, TCR beta CDR3 regions were amplified. The study used the HTBI primer set for a first-round RT-PCR of the TCR CDR3. TCRdb itself ran the multiplex PCR reads through MiXCR, one entry per CDR3 protein. The sample lists about 700,000 distinct CDR3 sequences, 11% to 15% seen once, with 10% in the top ten. The source material was blood. These receptor sequences come from a woman aged 18-30 years with Graves' hyperthyroidism.

This clonotype occurred many times. The chain carries TRBV7-2 and TRBJ2-3; D unclear. Looked up from germline, CDR1 is SGHTA and CDR2 is FQGNSA. This CDR3 comprises 16 residues. V gave up 5 bases and J gave up 0 bases, with 15 bases separating them. The CDR3 region is CASSAPPSRSTDTQYF. In DNA, the CDR3 is TGTGCCAGCAGCGCCCCGCCTTCCAGGAGCACAGATACGCAGTATTTT. Full variable domain (missing parts from reference TRBV7-2 and TRBJ2-3): GAGVSQSPSNKVTEKGKDVELRCDPISGHTALYWYRQSLGQGLEFLIYFQGNSAPDKSGLPSDRFSAERTGGSVSTLTIQRTQQEDSAVYLCASSAPPSRSTDTQYFGPGTRLTVL.

This clonotype was recorded many times. This chain joins TRBV7-9 and TRBJ2-1; tentatively, D is TRBD2 (5 bases). With 5 bases removed from V and 0 bases from J, the gap between germline ends came to 23 bases. Germline CDR1 SEHNR, CDR2 FQNEAQ (reference sequence). The length of the CDR3 is 19 residues. The CDR3 spells CASSPSRRARQISYNEQFF. The CDR3 nucleotides are TGTGCCAGCAGCCCAAGCCGGCGGGCCCGGCAAATCTCCTACAATGAGCAGTTCTTC.

This clonotype was seen more than once but under ten times. J is TRBJ2-7 and V is TRBV20-1; D is perhaps TRBD1 (7 bases). There are 13 residues in the CDR3. CDR1 is DFQATT, CDR2 SNEGSKA, per germline (reference sequence). V was trimmed by 2 bases and J by 6 bases, leaving 14 bases between them. The CDR3 DNA reads as TGCAGTGCTAGATCCATTCAGGGGGGCGAGCAGTACTTC. Translation: CSARSIQGGEQYF.

The rearrangement joins TRBV19 to TRBJ1-1; tentative D call: TRBD1 (5 bases). CDR1 LNHDA and CDR2 SQIVND come from the germline V gene (reference sequence). V lost 5 bases and J lost 4, with 14 bases in between. The CDR3 is 14 amino acids. CDR3 sequence (DNA): TGTGCCAGTAGTTCGCCGGAAGGGACCACTGAAGCTTTCTTT. Translated, it gives CASSSPEGTTEAFF.

This clonotype was seen repeatedly, ten times or more. J is TRBJ2-7 and V is TRBV20-1; the D is unclear. V lost 0 bases and J lost 2, with 5 bases in between. CDR3 length: 12 residues. Germline CDR1 and CDR2: DFQATT and SNEGSKA (reference sequence). The CDR3 protein is CSARDSPYEQYF. In DNA form, the CDR3 reads TGCAGTGCTAGAGATTCCCCCTACGAGCAGTACTTC.

This clonotype was observed at least ten times. The chain links TRBV2 to TRBJ2-1; the D gene is possibly TRBD1 (5 bases). With 0 bases removed from V and 10 bases from J, the gap between germline ends came to 13 bases. Germline V lookup: CDR1 SNHLY, CDR2 FYNNEI. The CDR3 has 14 residues. CDR3 protein: CASSEALQGREQFF. The CDR3 DNA is TGTGCCAGCAGTGAAGCGCTTCAGGGCAGGGAGCAGTTCTTC.

This clonotype turned up a few times. This chain joins TRBV10-2 and TRBJ2-7; TRBD1 matches at 12 bases. Trimming cost V 4 bases and J 7 bases; bases outside gene matches: 8. There are 15 residues in the CDR3. The germline CDR1 and CDR2 sequences are WSHSY and SAAADI. CDR3 residues: CASSGPGQGAGEQYF. The CDR3 nucleotides are TGCGCCAGCAGTGGACCGGGACAGGGGGCAGGGGAGCAGTACTTC.

This clonotype showed up many times. The chain has TRBV15 and TRBJ1-5, with D tentatively TRBD1 (5 bases). Germline CDR1 reads LNHNV; CDR2 reads YYDKDF (reference sequence). V was pared by 4 bases and J by 0 bases, with 10 bases between. The CDR3 contains 15 residues. The CDR3 DNA reads as TGTGCCACCAGCAAGTCAGGGACTAGCAATCAGCCCCAGCATTTT. This codes for CATSKSGTSNQPQHF.

This clonotype was picked up many times. The rearrangement joins TRBV6-5 to TRBJ2-3, with unresolved D. The CDR3 loop spans 13 amino acids. The V end lost 2 bases, the J end lost 6 bases, and 9 bases lay between the germline ends. Germline V gene sequence: CDR1 MNHEY, CDR2 SVGAGI. In nucleotides, the CDR3 is TGTGCCAGCAGTTACACCGTAAGGGATACGCAGTATTTT. It specifies CASSYTVRDTQYF.

This clonotype appeared many times. The chain is built from TRBV6-2 or TRBV6-3 and TRBJ2-3; D may be TRBD2 (6 bases). Trimming took off 0 bases at V and 0 bases at J, with 13 bases between the two ends. There are 17 residues in the CDR3. Germline V gives CDR1 MNHEY, CDR2 SVGEGT. Here the CDR3 DNA reads TGTGCCAGCAGTTACTCGTTGCGGGAATCTAGCACAGATACGCAGTATTTT. It specifies CASSYSLRESSTDTQYF.

This clonotype was counted ten times or more. The chain uses TRBV7-9 and TRBJ2-3; D perhaps matches TRBD2 (6 bases). This CDR3 is 17 amino acids long. The V end lost 1 base, the J end lost 0 bases, and 14 bases lay between the germline ends. The germline V gene encodes CDR1 SEHNR and CDR2 FQNEAQ (reference sequence). The CDR3 is CASSLVSRETSTDTQYF. The CDR3 coding sequence is TGTGCCAGCAGCTTAGTTTCCCGGGAGACTAGCACAGATACGCAGTATTTT.

This clonotype was observed a handful of times. This may be a read error, as it is one base from a much larger clone. The chain is built from TRBV2 and TRBJ2-1, with 7 bases aligning to TRBD1. Trimming removed 7 bases from V and 2 bases from J; junction bases left unmatched: 17. The CDR3 extends over 18 amino acids. Germline loops: CDR1 SNHLY, CDR2 FYNNEI. The DNA of the CDR3 is TGTGCCAGCACGACTAATCCGGGACAGCGGATCGCCTACAATGAGCAGTTCTTC. Protein sequence: CASTTNPGQRIAYNEQFF. Drawing the rest from reference TRBV2 and TRBJ2-1, the complete variable domain is EPEVTQTPSHQVTQMGQEVILRCVPISNHLYFYWYRQILGQKVEFLVSFYNNEISEKSEIFDDQFSVERPDGSNFTLKIRSTKLEDSAMYFCASTTNPGQRIAYNEQFFGPGTRLTVL.

The table lists this clonotype with many counts. The genes are TRBV18 and TRBJ2-1, with 8 bases matching TRBD1. From germline, CDR1 is KGHSH and CDR2 LQKENI. This CDR3 has 15 amino acids. After removal of 3 bases from V and 5 bases from J, the junction contained 6 bases not matched to a gene. CDR3 nucleotides: TGTGCCAGCTCACCGCAAAAGACAGGGGACAATGAGCAGTTCTTC. Encoded protein: CASSPQKTGDNEQFF.

This clonotype was observed many times. The chain combines TRBV11-2 with TRBJ1-1, with 7 bases lining up with TRBD1. This CDR3 contains 16 residues. Germline loops: CDR1 SGHAT, CDR2 FQNNGV. V shed 0 bases and J 3 bases; nucleotides not matched to a gene: 7. The CDR3 protein is CASSLERQGLYTEAFF. DNA of the CDR3: TGTGCCAGCAGCTTAGAAAGACAGGGTTTATACACTGAAGCTTTCTTT.